The entry below describes one T cell receptor (beta chain). Its antigen is currently unknown. CDR1 and CDR2 from the germline V gene are MNHNY and SVGAGI (reference sequence). Trimming removed 0 bases from V and 8 bases from J, with 13 bases in between. The length of the CDR3 is 14 residues. Autoimmune disease history or systemic immunosuppression led to patient exclusion. The data were obtained in a study of OX40 agonist ivuxolimab in advanced cancers. Study at large: The dose-escalation cohort was approximately 84% male, with a mean age of around 60 years, ranging roughly 20 to 90. Points from the study as a whole: In CD8+ T cells, expanded clones were on average more numerous than in CD4+.

Profiled with immunoSEQ multiplex PCR; TCRdb holds only in-frame clones, not every one. Counted here are tens of thousands of clones, 86% occurring once; the ten biggest clones make up over 1%. This chain uses TRBV6-6 with TRBJ1-2, with D possibly being TRBD1 (6 bases). The sample here was CD4+ or CD8+ T cells sorted from blood, taken in a trial of the OX40 agonist ivuxolimab. The TCR was taken from an adult with an advanced solid tumor such as melanoma, head and neck, liver or kidney cancer. The CDR3 DNA sequence: TGTGCCAGCAGTTACTCGTCGGGGGCGGCGGGCTACACCTTC. Translating gives CASSYSSGAAGYTF.